The 5 T cell receptor beta chains below all came from one sample that was sequenced in a study of blood T cell repertoires in COVID-19. Assay used: immunoSEQ multiplex PCR; TCRdb lists only in-frame clones, some missing. The table has approximately 140,000 clones, approximately 83% seen once. Sequenced input: peripheral blood. Receptors were obtained from a woman between 55 and 75 years old with COVID-19, enrolled during active disease.

The V and J genes are TRBV28 and TRBJ1-2; 9 bases align to TRBD1. Trimming at V came to 6 bases and at J to 13 bases, leaving 9 bases not matched to a gene. The germline V gene encodes CDR1 MDHEN and CDR2 SYDVKM. The CDR3 is 12 amino acids. This CDR3 reads CASRAPGQGSTF. The DNA for the CDR3 is TGTGCCAGCAGGGCTCCGGGACAGGGCAGCACCTTC.

The gene calls are TRBV7-8 and TRBJ1-4, with unresolved D. This CDR3 comprises 15 residues. Germline V gene lookup returns CDR1 SGHVS and CDR2 FQNEAQ. The V end lost 5 bases, the J end lost 3 bases, and 13 bases lay between the germline ends. CDR3 region: CASSRTRTANEKLFF. The CDR3 region has the DNA TGTGCCAGCAGCCGGACCCGCACAGCTAATGAAAAACTGTTTTTT.

The chain employs TRBV7-9 and TRBJ2-5, with a possible D match to TRBD1 (6 bases). The length of the CDR3 is 12 residues. The germline CDR1 and CDR2 sequences are SEHNR and FQNEAQ (reference sequence). The V end lost 4 bases, the J end lost 7 bases, and 10 bases lay between the germline ends. For the CDR3, the DNA is TGTGCCAGCAGCTCAGGGGTGGGGACCCAGTACTTC. This sequence encodes CASSSGVGTQYF. Variable domain in full (rest from reference TRBV7-9 and TRBJ2-5): DTGVSQNPRHKITKRGQNVTFRCDPISEHNRLYWYRQTLGQGPEFLTYFQNEAQLEKSRLLSDRFSAERPKGSFSTLEIQRTEQGDSAMYLCASSSGVGTQYFGPGTRLLVL.

This clone was picked up a small number of times. The rearrangement joins TRBV9 to TRBJ1-2; 8 nucleotides align to TRBD1. Germline V gives CDR1 SGDLS, CDR2 YYNGEE. This CDR3 has 16 residues. J lost 6 bases, V lost 2 bases, and 12 bases had no gene match. The DNA for the CDR3 is TGTGCCAGCAGCGTGAATTCCCCAGGACAGGGCGATGGCTACACCTTC. Translating it yields CASSVNSPGQGDGYTF.

The rearrangement uses TRBV14 and TRBJ2-6, with TRBD1 matching 9 bases. CDR1 and CDR2 from the germline V gene are SGHDN and FVKESK. Trimming removed 4 bases from V and 2 bases from J; junction bases left unmatched: 3. The CDR3 sequence is 16 residues long. The CDR3: CASSRNRGPGANVLTF. The CDR3 coding sequence is TGTGCCAGCAGCCGCAACAGGGGGCCTGGGGCCAACGTCCTGACTTTC. The complete variable domain, with remaining parts taken from reference TRBV14 and TRBJ2-6, reads EAGVTQFPSHSVIEKGQTVTLRCDPISGHDNLYWYRRVMGKEIKFLLHFVKESKQDESGMPNNRFLAERTGGTYSTLKVQPAELEDSGVYFCASSRNRGPGANVLTFGAGSRLTVL.